One sample yielded the 22 T cell receptor beta chains listed below, sequenced in a study of glioma-infiltrating T cells. Using RNA template, CDR3s of TCR alpha and beta were amplified with iRepertoire arm-PCR. TCRdb called the multiplex PCR reads again in MiXCR, with one record for every CDR3 protein. The sample yields approximately 400,000 distinct CDR3 sequences, 41% seen once. The specimen was glioma tissue, nonneoplastic brain tissue, or PBMCs (not recorded which). These receptors originate from a human donor with low-grade glioma or glioblastoma, undergoing nonglioma brain surgery, or in good health (not recorded which).

In regard to this clonotype: One end of the junction varies from germline; a read error may be responsible. The chain is built from TRBV27 and TRBJ2-7; perhaps D is TRBD1 or TRBD2 (5 bases each). The CDR3 runs to 14 residues. Germline values: CDR1 MNHEY, CDR2 SMNVEV (reference sequence). CDR3 sequence (DNA): TGTGCCAGCGGTTTACGGGGCGCAGTCTACGAGCAGTACTTC. Translation gives CASGLRGAVYEQYF.

In this sample, this clonotype turned up a few times. This sequence joins TRBV18 and TRBJ1-3; maybe TRBD1 (6 bases). The V gene's germline CDR1 is KGHSH and CDR2 LQKENI. The CDR3 totals 16 residues. Deletions cut 2 bases from V and 0 bases from J, with 11 bases between. The chain's CDR3 is CASSPGQPSSGNTIYF. The DNA for the CDR3 is TGTGCCAGCTCACCAGGACAGCCGAGCTCTGGAAACACCATATATTTT.

The V and J genes are TRBV10-3 and TRBJ1-4; TRBD1 is a possible D gene (6 bases). CDR3 length: 15 residues. Germline loops: CDR1 ENHRY, CDR2 SYGVKD. V lost 4 bases to trimming and J lost 8 bases, with 17 bases between them. This chain's CDR3 is CAISASQGEVEKLFF. The CDR3 bases are TGTGCCATCAGTGCCTCACAGGGCGAAGTCGAAAAACTGTTTTTT.

The chain recombines TRBV24-1 with TRBJ1-1; D unclear. V lost 5 bases and J 6 bases, leaving 15 bases between the germline ends. The germline CDR1 and CDR2 sequences are KGHDR and SFDVKD. The CDR3 totals 14 residues. Here the CDR3 DNA reads TGTGCCACCAGTGCCCCGGGTAGTTCGGCTGAAGCTTTCTTT. Translation: CATSAPGSSAEAFF.

The chain is built from TRBV20-1 and TRBJ2-7, with TRBD2 matching 14 bases. V was clipped by 8 bases and J by 9 bases; unmatched bases: 15. CDR1 and CDR2 (germline): DFQATT, SNEGSKA (reference sequence). The CDR3 totals 15 residues. Here the CDR3 DNA reads TGCAGTCCGAGACTAGCGGGAGGGTCCGCGGTAGGGCAGTACTTC. Protein: CSPRLAGGSAVGQYF.

Regarding this clonotype: One junction end does not reproduce the germline sequence, and a read error may be involved. This rearrangement joins TRBV20-1 to TRBJ2-5; 8 bases agree with TRBD1. This CDR3 has 14 residues. The germline V gene has CDR1 DFQATT and CDR2 SNEGSKA (reference sequence). CDR3 sequence reads: CSAIAPDRVETRYF. DNA for the CDR3: TGCAGTGCTATAGCTCCGGACAGGGTAGAGACCCGGTACTTC.

The V gene is TRBV20-1, the J gene TRBJ2-7; D ambiguous. Germline V gene data show CDR1 as DFQATT and CDR2 as SNEGSKA (reference sequence). V lost 3 bases, J lost 7 bases, and 22 bases lay in between. The CDR3 is made up of 15 amino acids. The CDR3 sequence: CSASAMLTNYNEQYF. The CDR3 coding sequence is TGCAGTGCTAGCGCCATGCTCACTAATTACAATGAGCAGTACTTC.

This clonotype showed up just a few times. V and J are TRBV6-4 and TRBJ1-1; D possibly corresponds to TRBD1 (6 bases). Deletions cut 6 bases from V and 1 base from J, with 9 bases between. Germline V CDR1 and CDR2: MRHNA, SNTAGT. CDR3 length equals 13 residues. In DNA form, the CDR3 reads TGTGCCAGCAGGTCACAGGGGAACACTGAAGCTTTCTTT. This translates into CASRSQGNTEAFF.

The chain uses TRBV2 and TRBJ1-4, with 9 bases that match TRBD1. CDR1 is SNHLY, CDR2 FYNNEI, per germline. The J segment lost 12 bases and the V segment lost 5 bases, leaving 10 bases of the junction unmatched. CDR3 length: 14 amino acids. CDR3 DNA sequence: TGTGCCAGCAGTCCGGGACAGGGATTGGAAGAACTGTTTTTT. It is translated as CASSPGQGLEELFF.

Ten or more counts support this clonotype. The rearrangement uses TRBV7-2 and TRBJ2-5, with D possibly being TRBD1 (5 bases). The V end lost 2 bases, the J end lost 12 bases, and 10 bases lay between the germline ends. The CDR3 extends over 11 amino acids. In germline, CDR1 is SGHTA, CDR2 FQGNSA. The CDR3 coding sequence is TGTGCCAGCAGCTTATGGGGCAATAAGTACTTC. Residues: CASSLWGNKYF.

V usage is TRBV27 and J usage is TRBJ2-3; TRBD2 matches 7 bases. V was pared by 4 bases and J by 4 bases, with 8 bases of the junction left unmatched. CDR1 and CDR2 (germline): MNHEY, SMNVEV (reference sequence). This CDR3 is 15 amino acids long. CDR3 residues: CASSYTGLSSDTQYF. Written as DNA, the CDR3 is TGTGCCAGCAGTTACACGGGACTATCCTCAGATACGCAGTATTTT.

This clonotype was seen ten or more times. The V call is TRBV2, the J call TRBJ2-1; D may be TRBD2 (6 bases). The CDR3 loop spans 15 amino acids. V dropped 1 base and J dropped 2 bases, with 9 bases sitting between them. CDR1 SNHLY and CDR2 FYNNEI come from the germline V gene. The CDR3 bases are TGTGCCAGCAGTGAAGACTCGGGGGCCTACAATGAGCAGTTCTTC. Translated, it gives CASSEDSGAYNEQFF. The whole variable domain, filled in from reference TRBV2 and TRBJ2-1, reads EPEVTQTPSHQVTQMGQEVILRCVPISNHLYFYWYRQILGQKVEFLVSFYNNEISEKSEIFDDQFSVERPDGSNFTLKIRSTKLEDSAMYFCASSEDSGAYNEQFFGPGTRLTVL.

Comment on this clonotype: A clone one base away is much larger, so this may be a read error. The J gene is TRBJ2-7, the V gene TRBV6-1; D might be TRBD2 (6 bases). Germline V gene data show CDR1 as MNHNS and CDR2 as SASEGT. The CDR3 has 13 residues. The CDR3 sequence is CAISRVAVYEKYF. For the CDR3, the DNA is TGTGCCATCTCGCGGGTAGCGGTATACGAGAAGTACTTC.

The sample holds a few counts of this clonotype. The chain uses TRBV4-3 and TRBJ2-7; D tentatively fits TRBD1 or TRBD2 (5 bases each). V lost 1 base and J 7 bases, leaving 14 bases between the germline ends. This CDR3 is 14 amino acids long. Germline V CDR1 and CDR2: LGHNA, YSLEER. This CDR3 reads CASSQGWGEGEQYF. CDR3 sequence (DNA): TGCGCCAGCAGCCAAGGGTGGGGCGAGGGAGAGCAGTACTTC.

This clonotype has more than one count but fewer than ten. The rearrangement uses TRBV18 and TRBJ2-5; 7 nucleotides agree with TRBD1. The germline V gene encodes CDR1 KGHSH and CDR2 LQKENI. Trimming removed 5 bases from V and 5 bases from J; junction bases left unmatched: 11. CDR3 length: 15 residues. This chain's CDR3 is CASSSLLDRAETQYF. The CDR3 region has the DNA TGTGCCAGCTCATCCCTCCTCGACAGGGCTGAGACCCAGTACTTC. The variable domain in full, with the rest retrieved from reference TRBV18 and TRBJ2-5, is NAGVMQNPRHLVRRRGQEARLRCSPMKGHSHVYWYRQLPEEGLKFMVYLQKENIIDESGMPKERFSAEFPKEGPSILRIQQVVRGDSAAYFCASSSLLDRAETQYFGPGTRLLVL.

This chain uses TRBV5-4 with TRBJ2-7; D call uncertain. This CDR3 has 15 amino acids. Per the germline V gene, CDR1 is SGHNT and CDR2 is YYREEE (reference sequence). Trimming stripped 0 bases from V and 5 bases from J, with 15 bases between. CDR3 coding DNA: TGTGCCAGCAGCTTGGTCTCGGCCCCTGTGGACGAGCAGTACTTC. It specifies CASSLVSAPVDEQYF. Full variable domain (remainder filled in from reference TRBV5-4 and TRBJ2-7): ETGVTQSPTHLIKTRGQQVTLRCSSQSGHNTVSWYQQALGQGPQFIFQYYREEENGRGNFPPRFSGLQFPNYSSELNVNALELDDSALYLCASSLVSAPVDEQYFGPGTRLTVT.

This clonotype turned up a few times. The chain employs TRBV28 and TRBJ2-1; either TRBD1 or TRBD2 may fit D (5 bases each). Germline V gives CDR1 MDHEN, CDR2 SYDVKM. The V and J ends lost 3 bases and 14 bases respectively, with 17 bases between them. The CDR3 runs to 13 residues. The CDR3 reads CASSFRDLPRKFF. The CDR3 DNA reads as TGTGCCAGCAGTTTTAGGGACCTCCCGAGGAAGTTCTTC. The whole variable domain, remainder taken from reference TRBV28 and TRBJ2-1, is DVKVTQSSRYLVKRTGEKVFLECVQDMDHENMFWYRQDPGLGLRLIYFSYDVKMKEKGDIPEGYSVSREKKERFSLILESASTNQTSMYLCASSFRDLPRKFFGPGTRLTVL.

With respect to this clonotype: A much larger clone is a single base away; this may be a read error. A read error is likely, as this CDR3 ends without the conserved phenylalanine or tryptophan. The rearrangement joins TRBV6-1 to TRBJ2-7, with D tentatively TRBD2 (6 bases). Trimming pared 7 bases from V and 0 bases from J, leaving 10 bases between. Germline V lookup: CDR1 MNHNS, CDR2 SASEGT. This CDR3 comprises 13 residues. Written as DNA, the CDR3 is TGTGCCAGCAACAAGCGGGCCTCCTACGAGCAGTACCTC. As protein: CASNKRASYEQYL.

This clonotype was recorded many times. The chain recombines TRBV20-1 with TRBJ2-1; 13 positions agree with TRBD2. The CDR3 spans 13 residues. From germline, CDR1 is DFQATT and CDR2 SNEGSKA (reference sequence). This CDR3 reads CSAPGLAGNEQFF. The DNA of the CDR3 is TGCAGCGCGCCGGGACTAGCGGGAAATGAGCAGTTCTTC.

As regards this clonotype: A much larger clone differs by one base, so this may be a read error. The J gene is TRBJ2-7, the V gene TRBV20-1, with TRBD2 matching 7 bases. The CDR3 runs to 14 residues. Germline V gene sequence: CDR1 DFQATT, CDR2 SNEGSKA (reference sequence). CDR3 region: CIASLGLEVYEQYF. The CDR3 DNA reads TGCATTGCTAGCCTCGGACTAGAAGTCTACGAGCAGTACTTC.

This clonotype was picked up one time. This may be a read error: a much more frequent sequence differs by one nucleotide. The chain recombines TRBV20-1 with TRBJ2-7, with D possibly being TRBD1 (5 bases). CDR3 length equals 14 residues. In germline, CDR1 is DFQATT, CDR2 SNEGSKA (reference sequence). V was clipped by 2 bases and J by 9 bases, with 20 bases between them. The CDR3 coding sequence is TGCAGTGCTAGACTCAGTGGGGCTCTGAACGTGCAGTACTTC. Translated, it gives CSARLSGALNVQYF.

This clonotype was counted many times. This chain uses TRBV15 with TRBJ1-1; a possible D gene is TRBD1 (5 bases). This CDR3 comprises 13 residues. Trimming removed 5 bases at V and 0 bases at J, with 7 bases between. Germline V CDR1 and CDR2: LNHNV, YYDKDF (reference sequence). The CDR3 DNA follows: TGTGCCACCAGCGACAGTTTGAACACTGAAGCTTTCTTT. It translates to CATSDSLNTEAFF.